Listed below are T cell receptor beta chains from one sample, sequenced in a study of blood T cell repertoires in COVID-19. TCRdb's table, derived via immunoSEQ multiplex PCR, lists solely in-frame clones and lacks some. The sample holds around 500,000 clones, approximately 85% seen once. Sequencing was carried out using peripheral blood. The receptor source for this set is a human donor in a cohort sampled during active COVID-19. Both conserved end residues are part of each CDR3. A D gene is named only where the DNA matches it firmly. Clone size, where shown, is once, few, many, or a class for clones that have expanded.

TRBJ2-6 | NA | 16 | TRBV4-3 | NA | CASSQQVSSGANVLTF | TGCGCCAGCAGCCAACAGGTCAGCTCTGGGGCCAACGTCCTGACTTTC
TRBJ1-2 | NA | 15 | TRBV15 | NA | CATSRVGTGNYGYTF | TGTGCCACCAGCAGAGTGGGAACAGGGAACTATGGCTACACCTTC
TRBJ2-4 | NA | 14 | TRBV9 | NA | CASSVGAQGNIQYF | TGTGCCAGCAGCGTAGGGGCCCAGGGGAACATTCAGTACTTC
TRBJ2-1 | NA | 14 | TRBV18 | NA | CASSPTIPYNEQFF | TGTGCCAGCTCACCGACTATACCTTACAATGAGCAGTTCTTC
TRBJ2-7 | NA | 14 | TRBV7-6 | TRBD1 | CASSPTTGPYEQYF | TGTGCCAGCAGCCCCACGACAGGGCCCTACGAGCAGTACTTC
TRBJ1-5 | NA | 16 | TRBV19 | NA | CASSISRALLNQPQHF | TGTGCCAGTAGTATATCCAGGGCCCTTTTAAATCAGCCCCAGCATTTT
TRBJ1-2 | NA | 15 | TRBV30 | TRBD1 | CAWSVKGAGGLGYTF | TGTGCCTGGAGTGTAAAAGGGGCAGGGGGCTTGGGCTACACCTTC
TRBJ2-1 | few | 14 | TRBV18 | NA | CASSPYPLYNEQFF | TGTGCCAGCTCACCGTATCCCTTATACAATGAGCAGTTCTTC
TRBJ2-3 | NA | 16 | TRBV18 | TRBD2 | CASSPPASGRTDTQYF | TGTGCCAGCTCACCCCCAGCTAGCGGGAGAACAGATACGCAGTATTTT
TRBJ1-2 | NA | 18 | TRBV10-3 | TRBD1 | CAISESIPQQGYNYGYTF | TGTGCCATCAGTGAGTCGATTCCGCAACAGGGGTACAACTATGGCTACACCTTC
TRBJ1-3 | NA | 17 | TRBV7-2 | TRBD1 | CASSFGTGRFSGNTIYF | TGTGCCAGCAGCTTCGGGACAGGGCGTTTCTCTGGAAACACCATATATTTT
TRBJ2-2 | NA | 14 | TRBV6-5 | NA | CASRKRSYTGELFF | TGTGCCAGCAGAAAGAGAAGTTACACCGGGGAGCTGTTTTTT
TRBJ1-1 | few | 14 | TRBV30 | NA | CAWYIKGVDTEAFF | TGTGCCTGGTATATAAAGGGGGTGGACACTGAAGCTTTCTTT
TRBJ2-3 | few | 16 | TRBV5-6 | NA | CASTLLKGDPTDTQYF | TGTGCCAGCACCCTTTTGAAGGGGGATCCCACAGATACGCAGTATTTT
TRBJ2-4 | NA | 16 | TRBV28 | TRBD2 | CASTSAASGSRNIQYF | TGTGCCAGCACGTCCGCGGCTAGCGGGAGTCGAAACATTCAGTACTTC
TRBJ1-2 | NA | 18 | TRBV28 | NA | CASTPMGSRPGLNYGYTF | TGTGCCAGCACCCCGATGGGGAGCCGCCCGGGATTAAATTATGGCTACACCTTC
TRBJ2-7 | NA | 13 | TRBV29-1 | NA | CSPLPTPWDKQYF | TGCAGCCCGCTTCCGACTCCATGGGACAAGCAGTACTTC
TRBJ2-2 | NA | 16 | TRBV7-3 | NA | CASSSRRELNTGELFF | TGTGCCAGCAGCTCCCGCAGGGAACTGAACACCGGGGAGCTGTTTTTT
TRBJ1-6 | NA | 14 | TRBV27 | NA | CASRAGPVNSPLHF | TGTGCCAGCAGAGCGGGACCGGTTAATTCACCCCTCCACTTT
TRBJ2-2 | NA | 20 | TRBV28 | TRBD1 | CASSSPYAEGWTGDTGELFF | TGTGCCAGCAGCTCCCCGTATGCGGAAGGTTGGACAGGGGACACCGGGGAGCTGTTTTTT
TRBJ2-1 | NA | 13 | TRBV29-1 | NA | CSTSGLRYNEQFF | TGCAGCACCAGCGGACTACGTTACAATGAGCAGTTCTTC
TRBJ1-1 | NA | 13 | TRBV7-9 | NA | CASSLGSGGSAFF | TGTGCCAGCAGCCTCGGGTCCGGGGGTTCGGCTTTCTTT
TRBJ1-4 | NA | 16 | TRBV6-1 | TRBD1 | CASSEQGAGTNEKLFF | TGTGCCAGCAGTGAACAGGGGGCAGGTACTAATGAAAAACTGTTTTTT
TRBJ1-2 | NA | 16 | TRBV19 | TRBD1 | CASRQLTGGKGYGYTF | TGTGCCAGTAGGCAACTCACAGGGGGAAAGGGGTATGGCTACACCTTC
TRBJ2-5 | NA | 12 | TRBV6-5 | NA | CASSTTQETQYF | TGTGCCAGCAGTACTACTCAAGAGACCCAGTACTTC
TRBJ1-4 | NA | 16 | TRBV19 | TRBD1 | CASEPTGFATNEKLFF | TGTGCCAGCGAACCGACAGGGTTCGCAACTAATGAAAAACTGTTTTTT
TRBJ2-2 | NA | 14 | TRBV5-1 | TRBD1 | CASRQGAHTGELFF | TGCGCCAGCCGACAGGGGGCGCACACCGGGGAGCTGTTTTTT
TRBJ2-7 | NA | 13 | TRBV6-2/TRBV6-3 | NA | CASSYGNWEEQYF | TGTGCCAGCAGTTACGGAAACTGGGAGGAGCAGTACTTC
TRBJ2-7 | once | 16 | TRBV2 | TRBD2 | CASSEARLAGRNEQYF | TGTGCCAGCAGTGAAGCAAGACTAGCGGGAAGGAACGAGCAGTACTTC
TRBJ2-5 | NA | 14 | TRBV7-8 | NA | CASSLGSFQETQYF | TGTGCCAGCAGCTTAGGTTCCTTCCAAGAGACCCAGTACTTC
TRBJ1-6 | NA | 15 | TRBV3-1/TRBV3-2 | NA | CASSQGRGAVSPLHF | TGTGCCAGCAGCCAAGGGCGGGGGGCTGTTTCACCCCTCCACTTT
TRBJ2-1 | NA | 16 | TRBV10-3 | NA | CAISDGGFSSYNEQFF | TGTGCCATCAGTGATGGAGGTTTCTCCTCCTACAATGAGCAGTTCTTC
TRBJ2-5 | NA | 17 | TRBV27 | NA | CASSSTLARGIQETQYF | TGTGCCAGCAGTTCCACGTTGGCAAGGGGGATCCAAGAGACCCAGTACTTC
TRBJ2-3 | NA | 18 | TRBV19 | TRBD2 | CASSTMGGLAISTDTQYF | TGTGCCAGTAGTACGATGGGGGGACTAGCGATTTCCACAGATACGCAGTATTTT
TRBJ1-3 | NA | 16 | TRBV5-1 | NA | CASSLVGAYYGNTIYF | TGCGCCAGCAGCTTGGTTGGGGCCTATTATGGAAACACCATATATTTT
TRBJ2-5 | NA | 17 | TRBV27 | TRBD1 | CASSSRTGGGQWETQYF | TGTGCCAGCAGTTCCCGGACAGGGGGCGGCCAATGGGAGACCCAGTACTTC
TRBJ2-7 | few | 12 | TRBV15 | TRBD1 | CATSQGAGEQYF | TGTGCCACCAGCCAGGGGGCTGGCGAGCAGTACTTC
TRBJ2-2 | NA | 17 | TRBV10-3 | TRBD2 | CAISANSGSGNTGELFF | TGTGCCATCAGTGCTAATAGCGGGAGCGGGAACACCGGGGAGCTGTTTTTT
TRBJ2-7 | NA | 14 | TRBV3-1/TRBV3-2 | NA | CASSQGGEGGEQYF | TGTGCCAGCAGCCAAGGAGGTGAGGGCGGCGAGCAGTACTTC
TRBJ2-5 | NA | 17 | TRBV7-9 | NA | CASSLATSGRGVETQYF | TGTGCCAGCAGCTTAGCGACGTCCGGGAGAGGGGTAGAGACCCAGTACTTC
TRBJ2-5 | few | 15 | TRBV5-8 | TRBD1 | CASSKGTGGSETQYF | TGTGCCAGCAGCAAAGGGACAGGGGGATCAGAGACCCAGTACTTC
TRBJ1-4 | NA | 15 | TRBV6-2/TRBV6-3 | TRBD1 | CASSYSTGEGEKLFF | TGTGCCAGCAGTTACTCGACAGGGGAAGGGGAAAAACTGTTTTTT
TRBJ2-7 | NA | 12 | TRBV5-1 | NA | CASSLQGNEQYF | TGCGCCAGCAGCCTGCAGGGAAACGAGCAGTACTTC
TRBJ2-3 | NA | 16 | TRBV7-2 | TRBD2 | CASSRRTSGRPDTQYF | TGTGCCAGCAGCAGGCGGACTAGCGGGAGACCAGATACGCAGTATTTT
TRBJ2-3 | once | 16 | TRBV5-1 | TRBD2 | CASSPGLAGGSDTQYF | TGCGCCAGCAGCCCGGGACTAGCGGGAGGATCAGATACGCAGTATTTT
TRBJ2-7 | NA | 15 | TRBV7-6 | TRBD1 | CASSLGQGKSYEQYF | TGTGCCAGCAGCTTAGGACAGGGGAAGTCCTACGAGCAGTACTTC
TRBJ1-1 | NA | 16 | TRBV5-4 | NA | CASSSIGRVFDTEAFF | TGTGCCAGCAGCTCCATCGGGAGAGTTTTTGACACTGAAGCTTTCTTT
TRBJ2-3 | NA | 13 | TRBV30 | TRBD2 | CAWTGLAGNTQYF | TGTGCCTGGACTGGACTAGCGGGGAATACGCAGTATTTT
TRBJ2-2 | NA | 13 | TRBV5-4 | NA | CASSYLRGGELFF | TGTGCCAGCAGCTATCTCCGGGGCGGGGAGCTGTTTTTT
TRBJ1-1 | NA | 16 | TRBV27 | TRBD1 | CASSLQGALVNTEAFF | TGTGCCAGCAGTCTCCAGGGGGCCCTGGTGAACACTGAAGCTTTCTTT
TRBJ1-4 | once | 18 | TRBV7-9 | NA | CASSHYRAVGATNEKLFF | TGTGCCAGCAGCCATTACAGGGCAGTAGGCGCAACTAATGAAAAACTGTTTTTT
TRBJ1-2 | NA | 15 | TRBV14 | TRBD1 | CASSPAGGETYGYTF | TGTGCCAGCAGCCCTGCAGGGGGCGAGACTTATGGCTACACCTTC
TRBJ2-6 | NA | 18 | TRBV5-8 | NA | CASSRTLDGGSGANVLTF | TGTGCCAGCAGCCGTACATTGGACGGGGGCTCTGGGGCCAACGTCCTGACTTTC
TRBJ1-1 | NA | 13 | TRBV7-2 | NA | CASSLSEGTEAFF | TGTGCCAGCAGCTTATCGGAGGGGACTGAAGCTTTCTTT
TRBJ1-2 | NA | 16 | TRBV5-1 | TRBD1 | CASSLVGTEVNYGYTF | TGCGCCAGCAGCTTGGTAGGGACAGAGGTTAACTATGGCTACACCTTC
TRBJ1-5 | NA | 14 | TRBV27 | NA | CASSFRGRNQPQHF | TGTGCCAGCAGTTTCAGGGGTCGGAATCAGCCCCAGCATTTT